The rows below give T cell receptor beta chains drawn from one sample of a study of CD8 T cells in Susac syndrome. MiXCR was run by TCRdb on the immunoSEQ multiplex PCR reads, yielding one entry per CDR3 protein. The top ten clones hold 0.3% to 0.45% of a sample with 70,000 or so distinct CDR3 sequences, roughly 95% of them seen once. Specimen: CD8+ T cells from PBMCs. The origin of the receptors is a human donor with multiple sclerosis. CDR3s include the opening cysteine and the closing phenylalanine or tryptophan. The D gene is left open where the match is weak. Clone size is shown for a subset of rows, as once, few, many or a class of expanded clone.

clone_size d_call j_call v_call cdr3_aa cdr3_nt
. TRBD2 TRBJ2-1 TRBV5-4 CASSFQREDNEQFF TGTGCCAGCAGCTTCCAGCGGGAGGATAATGAGCAGTTCTTC
. TRBD1 TRBJ1-1 TRBV19 CASSMGQGNTEAFF TGTGCCAGTAGTATGGGACAGGGGAACACTGAAGCTTTCTTT
. . TRBJ1-5 TRBV20-1 CSARDLDSNQPQHF TGCAGTGCTAGAGATCTGGATAGCAATCAGCCCCAGCATTTT
. . TRBJ1-2 TRBV11-2 CATAQTSNYGYTF TGTGCCACTGCGCAGACCAGCAACTATGGCTACACCTTC
. . TRBJ2-2 TRBV9 CASSVDLGMVGELFF TGTGCCAGCAGCGTAGACCTAGGAATGGTCGGGGAGCTGTTTTTT
. . TRBJ1-1 TRBV6-1 CASSVRPLREAFF TGTGCCAGCAGCGTAAGACCCCTTCGTGAAGCTTTCTTT
. . TRBJ2-4 TRBV5-1 CASSLRPAAEAKNIQYF TGCGCCAGCAGCTTGCGACCTGCGGCAGAAGCCAAAAACATTCAGTACTTC
. TRBD1 TRBJ1-2 TRBV2 CASSETPDRAGYTF TGTGCCAGCAGTGAAACCCCCGACAGGGCGGGGTACACCTTC
. . TRBJ2-7 TRBV10-3 CAISQSVRGEQYF TGTGCCATCAGCCAATCCGTCAGGGGCGAGCAGTACTTC
once TRBD1 TRBJ2-7 TRBV27 CASSLNGGDRVYEQYF TGTGCCAGCAGTTTGAATGGAGGGGACAGGGTATACGAGCAGTACTTC
. TRBD1 TRBJ2-1 TRBV7-9 CASSFTGEYNEQFF TGTGCCAGCAGCTTCACAGGGGAATACAATGAGCAGTTCTTC
. . TRBJ2-7 TRBV4-2 CASSQDLGREPRDEQYF TGTGCCAGCAGCCAAGATCTAGGCCGGGAGCCCCGAGACGAGCAGTACTTC
. . TRBJ2-1 TRBV6-2/TRBV6-3 CASSYPGPYNEQFF TGTGCCAGCAGTTACCCCGGACCCTACAATGAGCAGTTCTTC
. TRBD1 TRBJ1-1 TRBV18 CASSPPTGPLAFF TGTGCCAGCTCACCACCGACAGGGCCCTTAGCTTTCTTT
once . TRBJ2-1 TRBV23-1 CASSQRGPLNEQFF TGCGCCAGCAGTCAGAGGGGTCCCCTCAATGAGCAGTTCTTC
. . TRBJ2-7 TRBV12-3/TRBV12-4 CASSSGWVPYF TGTGCCAGCAGTTCGGGATGGGTTCCGTACTTC
. . TRBJ1-1 TRBV12-3/TRBV12-4 CASSFGHTEAFF TGTGCCAGCAGTTTCGGTCACACTGAAGCTTTCTTT
. . TRBJ2-1 TRBV6-2/TRBV6-3 CASSYFGNEQFF TGTGCCAGCAGTTACTTCGGAAATGAGCAGTTCTTC
. TRBD1 TRBJ1-5 TRBV10-3 CAISPDRVNQPQHF TGTGCCATCAGCCCAGACAGGGTAAATCAGCCCCAGCATTTT
. TRBD2 TRBJ2-5 TRBV29-1 CSVVLASGSRETQYF TGCAGCGTTGTATTGGCTAGCGGGAGCAGGGAGACCCAGTACTTC
. . TRBJ1-6 TRBV12-3/TRBV12-4 CATYTGSGSPLHF TGTGCCACCTATACAGGATCTGGCTCACCCCTCCACTTT
. . TRBJ1-1 TRBV6-2/TRBV6-3 CASTYTRGPGAEAFF TGTGCCAGCACCTACACCAGGGGTCCAGGAGCTGAAGCTTTCTTT
. . TRBJ2-2 TRBV11-2 CASNRDYTGELFF TGTGCCAGCAACCGGGACTACACCGGGGAGCTGTTTTTT
. . TRBJ2-1 TRBV13 CASSLTAGPYNEQFF TGTGCCAGCAGCTTAACCGCGGGACCCTACAATGAGCAGTTCTTC
once TRBD1 TRBJ2-2 TRBV4-3 CASSPTGAGELFF TGCGCCAGCAGCCCCACAGGGGCCGGGGAGCTGTTTTTT
. TRBD2 TRBJ2-2 TRBV7-7 CASRPSGRNGELFF TGTGCCAGCAGGCCTAGCGGGAGAAACGGGGAGCTGTTTTTT
. TRBD1 TRBJ1-1 TRBV7-9 CASSLGTGPEAFF TGTGCCAGCAGCTTAGGGACAGGGCCTGAAGCTTTCTTT
. TRBD2 TRBJ2-1 TRBV9 CASSPRGPAGYNEQFF TGTGCCAGCAGCCCGAGGGGTCCAGCGGGGTATAATGAGCAGTTCTTC
. . TRBJ2-1 TRBV30 CAWWPENEQFF TGTGCCTGGTGGCCGGAAAATGAGCAGTTCTTC
. . TRBJ2-1 TRBV30 CAWSVFLGSVDEQFF TGTGCCTGGAGTGTGTTTTTGGGGAGTGTCGATGAGCAGTTCTTC
. TRBD1 TRBJ2-7 TRBV5-1 CASSRDRVTYEQYF TGCGCCAGCAGCCGGGACAGGGTAACGTACGAGCAGTACTTC
. . TRBJ1-2 TRBV30 CAWAPPNYGYTF TGTGCCTGGGCACCCCCAAACTATGGCTACACCTTC
. TRBD1 TRBJ1-5 TRBV27 CASSLIKDRADQPQHF TGTGCCAGCAGTTTAATCAAGGACAGGGCGGATCAGCCCCAGCATTTT